One and the same sample provided the 29 T cell receptor beta chains below, sequenced in a study of blood T cell repertoires in COVID-19. Only in-frame clones appear in the TCRdb table, and some are missing; sequencing was by immunoSEQ multiplex PCR. The data show more than 120,000 clones, around 84% seen once. The sample comprised peripheral blood. These receptors came from a human donor in a cohort sampled during active COVID-19.

The chain carries TRBV9 and TRBJ2-5; a weak D match, TRBD2 (5 bases). Trimming stripped 6 bases from V and 4 bases from J, with 19 bases between. The CDR3 loop spans 15 amino acids. Germline V gene sequence: CDR1 SGDLS, CDR2 YYNGEE. The CDR3 bases are TGTGCCAGCACCCCCACGATGACGGGGAGAGAGACCCAGTACTTC. Protein sequence: CASTPTMTGRETQYF. Full variable domain (rest looked up from reference TRBV9 and TRBJ2-5): DSGVTQTPKHLITATGQRVTLRCSPRSGDLSVYWYQQSLDQGLQFLIQYYNGEERAKGNILERFSAQQFPDLHSELNLSSLELGDSALYFCASTPTMTGRETQYFGPGTRLLVL.

This clone turned up a few times. This sequence joins TRBV5-1 and TRBJ1-1; D is possibly TRBD1 (6 bases). V lost 8 bases, J lost 0 bases, and 17 bases lay in between. Germline CDR1 is SGHRS and CDR2 is YFSETQ. The CDR3 consists of 15 residues. The DNA for the CDR3 is TGCGCCAGTGCTAGCGGGGGCGAGGTGAACACTGAAGCTTTCTTT. This encodes CASASGGEVNTEAFF. The full variable domain, in which reference TRBV5-1 and TRBJ1-1 provide the parts outside the CDR3, is KAGVTQTPRYLIKTRGQQVTLSCSPISGHRSVSWYQQTPGQGLQFLFEYFSETQRNKGNFPGRFSGRQFSNSRSEMNVSTLELGDSALYLCASASGGEVNTEAFFGQGTRLTVV.

This chain connects TRBV27 to TRBJ1-2, with 7 bases that match TRBD1. The ends lost 6 bases at V and 1 base at J; junction bases unmatched: 8. CDR3 length: 15 amino acids. Germline loops: CDR1 MNHEY, CDR2 SMNVEV (reference sequence). Here the CDR3 reads CASRSDRERNYGYTF. For the CDR3, the DNA is TGTGCCAGCAGGTCCGACAGGGAACGTAACTATGGCTACACCTTC.

The J gene is TRBJ2-2, the V gene TRBV28, with 7 nucleotides matching TRBD2. The germline CDR1 and CDR2 sequences are MDHEN and SYDVKM. The CDR3 runs 15 residues. Trimming removed 5 bases from V and 6 bases from J; junction bases left unmatched: 9. The CDR3 region is CASSQGRGKAGELFF. CDR3 sequence (DNA): TGTGCCAGCAGTCAAGGGCGGGGGAAGGCCGGGGAGCTGTTTTTT.

This clone was seen a single time. The chain is built from TRBV27 and TRBJ1-2; D is possibly TRBD1 (5 bases). CDR1 and CDR2 from the germline V gene are MNHEY and SMNVEV (reference sequence). The germline V and J ends were trimmed by 8 bases and 4 bases, with 14 bases remaining between them. The CDR3 runs 13 residues. CDR3 in DNA: TGTGCCAGCGGGGGGAGCGGGGTCTATGGCTACACCTTC. This sequence encodes CASGGSGVYGYTF.

The chain joins TRBV2 to TRBJ1-5; the D gene is possibly TRBD1 (6 bases). Germline CDR1 is SNHLY and CDR2 is FYNNEI. V shed 7 bases and J shed 5 bases, with 18 bases lying between them. The CDR3 has 15 residues. CDR3 coding DNA: TGTGCCAGCAAGCGGGACACCGGGCCGGATCAGCCCCAGCATTTT. Protein: CASKRDTGPDQPQHF.

V usage is TRBV19 and J usage is TRBJ1-2, with D tentatively TRBD1 (5 bases). The germline V and J ends were trimmed by 6 bases and 0 bases, with 14 bases remaining between them. CDR3 length equals 15 residues. Germline V gives CDR1 LNHDA, CDR2 SQIVND (reference sequence). The CDR3 DNA reads as TGTGCCAGTAGAATCCGTGGGGCATCTAACTATGGCTACACCTTC. Protein product: CASRIRGASNYGYTF.

The J gene is TRBJ1-4, the V gene TRBV9; maybe TRBD1 (6 bases). The CDR3 extends over 14 amino acids. Trimming took 3 bases from V and 8 from J, leaving 14 bases between them. Germline V gene sequence: CDR1 SGDLS, CDR2 YYNGEE. The CDR3 sequence: CASSDREYGEKLFF. The CDR3 DNA is TGTGCCAGCAGCGACAGGGAGTACGGGGAAAAACTGTTTTTT.

This clone was recorded only once. The V and J genes are TRBV25-1 and TRBJ1-2; D is perhaps TRBD1 (6 bases). There are 15 residues in the CDR3. Germline V lookup: CDR1 MGHDK, CDR2 SYGVNS. Deletions cut 5 bases from V and 2 bases from J, with 15 bases between. The CDR3 spells CASSPAGTQNYGYTF. CDR3 DNA sequence: TGTGCCAGCAGTCCGGCCGGGACACAGAACTATGGCTACACCTTC.

This chain uses TRBV3-1 (or the pseudogene TRBV3-2) with TRBJ1-3; D might be TRBD1 (6 bases). V lost 2 bases to trimming and J lost 0 bases, with 8 bases between them. The CDR3 has 15 amino acids. Looked up from germline, CDR1 is LGHDT and CDR2 is YNNKEL (reference sequence). CDR3 protein: CASSQRDNSGNTIYF. The DNA of the CDR3 is TGTGCCAGCAGCCAACGGGACAACTCTGGAAACACCATATATTTT.

The rearrangement links TRBV4-2 to TRBJ1-4; D uncertain. From germline, CDR1 is LGHNA and CDR2 YNFKEQ. The CDR3 runs to 17 residues. Trimming shortened V by 1 base and J by 12 bases, and 24 bases separated the two germline ends. DNA of the CDR3: TGTGCCAGCAGCCAAGTCGGTAGAGGGATCGGCATGGGAGAACTGTTTTTT. Amino acids: CASSQVGRGIGMGELFF.

The CDR3: CASSFWGRVNQPQHF. As DNA, the CDR3 is TGTGCCAGCAGCTTTTGGGGCAGGGTAAATCAGCCCCAGCATTTT. The chain couples TRBV5-6 to TRBJ1-5; tentative D call: TRBD1 (5 bases). Trimming stripped 2 bases from V and 4 bases from J, with 13 bases between. Germline V lookup: CDR1 SGHDT, CDR2 YYEEEE. The CDR3 length is 15 residues. The full variable domain, completed using reference TRBV5-6 and TRBJ1-5, is DAGVTQSPTHLIKTRGQQVTLRCSPKSGHDTVSWYQQALGQGPQFIFQYYEEEERQRGNFPDRFSGHQFPNYSSELNVNALLLGDSALYLCASSFWGRVNQPQHFGDGTRLSIL.

The J gene is TRBJ2-7, the V gene TRBV6-5, with 10 bases identical to TRBD2. J gave up 3 bases and V 2 bases, and 4 bases lay outside the gene matches. CDR3 size: 15 residues. Germline loops: CDR1 MNHEY, CDR2 SVGAGI. CDR3 loop: CASSYGASGSYEQYF. The CDR3 DNA follows: TGTGCCAGCAGTTACGGGGCTAGCGGGAGCTACGAGCAGTACTTC.

This chain joins TRBV19 and TRBJ2-1, with 13 positions matching TRBD2. The germline V gene encodes CDR1 LNHDA and CDR2 SQIVND (reference sequence). The CDR3 is 17 amino acids. The ends lost 4 bases at V and 6 bases at J; junction bases unmatched: 9. CDR3: CASSTPGTSGMINEQFF. CDR3 DNA sequence: TGTGCCAGTAGTACGCCCGGGACTAGCGGGATGATCAATGAGCAGTTCTTC.

The chain employs TRBV7-8 and TRBJ2-2; D is perhaps TRBD1 (5 bases). Germline CDR1 is SGHVS and CDR2 is FQNEAQ. Trimming took off 1 base at V and 2 bases at J, with 14 bases between the two ends. CDR3 size: 17 residues. The CDR3 region has the DNA TGTGCCAGCAGCTTAGTGGGCAGGGCGGTCAACACCGGGGAGCTGTTTTTT. This encodes CASSLVGRAVNTGELFF.

The J gene is TRBJ2-2, the V gene TRBV15, with 8 bases identical to TRBD2. The CDR3 runs to 15 residues. Germline loops: CDR1 LNHNV, CDR2 YYDKDF (reference sequence). With V trimmed by 1 base and J by 3 bases, 1 base remained unmatched. For the CDR3, the DNA is TGTGCCACCAGCAGAGGCGGGAGGCACACCGGGGAGCTGTTTTTT. This translates into CATSRGGRHTGELFF.

The chain uses TRBV6-1 and TRBJ1-2; possible D gene TRBD1, 6 bases. The V gene lost 0 bases and the J gene lost 8 bases, with 13 bases spanning the gap. The CDR3 contains 14 residues. Germline lookup yields CDR1 MNHNS and CDR2 SASEGT. CDR3 in DNA: TGTGCCAGCAGTGAAGCCCCTGGGGGGGGCGGCTACACCTTC. Translating gives CASSEAPGGGGYTF.

The V gene is TRBV27, the J gene TRBJ1-5, with 9 bases aligning to TRBD1. The germline CDR1 and CDR2 sequences are MNHEY and SMNVEV (reference sequence). CDR3 length equals 15 residues. Germline trimming cut 2 bases from V and 4 bases from J; bases unmatched to any gene: 3. The CDR3 DNA reads as TGTGCCAGCAGTTTAGGACAGGGGCGAAATCAGCCCCAGCATTTT. It translates to CASSLGQGRNQPQHF.

This rearrangement joins TRBV29-1 to TRBJ1-5; 8 bases fit TRBD1. V lost 4 bases to trimming and J lost 3 bases; unmatched junction nucleotides: 2. The V gene's germline CDR1 is SQVTM and CDR2 ANQGSEA. The CDR3 is made up of 13 amino acids. The CDR3 sequence: CSVAGGYNQPQHF. Written as DNA, the CDR3 is TGCAGCGTTGCAGGGGGCTACAATCAGCCCCAGCATTTT.

The chain employs TRBV5-1 and TRBJ2-5, with 8 bases matching TRBD2. This CDR3 is built from 15 residues. V lost 1 base and J lost 5; bases outside the gene matches: 7. The V gene's germline CDR1 is SGHRS and CDR2 YFSETQ. The CDR3 DNA follows: TGCGCCAGCAGCTTGCAGGGCGGGAGGCTCGAGACCCAGTACTTC. Translating it yields CASSLQGGRLETQYF.

The chain employs TRBV14 and TRBJ1-3, with TRBD1 as a possible D gene (6 bases). Germline loops: CDR1 SGHDN, CDR2 FVKESK. This CDR3 comprises 16 residues. The V gene lost 1 base and the J gene lost 2 bases, with 12 bases spanning the gap. CDR3 coding DNA: TGTGCCAGCAGCCAAGCCCCTGGGACACCTGGAAACACCATATATTTT. It specifies CASSQAPGTPGNTIYF.

The chain has TRBV6-6 and TRBJ2-3, with 7 bases lining up with TRBD2. The CDR3 is made up of 16 amino acids. From germline, CDR1 is MNHNY and CDR2 SVGAGI (reference sequence). V lost 2 bases, J lost 2 bases, and 7 bases stayed unmatched. For the CDR3, the DNA is TGTGCCAGCAGTTACGGGGCGGGGGAATACACAGATACGCAGTATTTT. This gives the protein CASSYGAGEYTDTQYF.

This chain joins TRBV28 and TRBJ2-5, with 8 bases lining up with TRBD1. The germline gives CDR1 MDHEN, CDR2 SYDVKM. The CDR3 consists of 17 residues. J lost 0 bases, V lost 4 bases, and 10 bases had no gene match. The CDR3 loop reads CASSSRSGGLNQETQYF. Written as DNA, the CDR3 is TGTGCCAGCAGTTCGAGATCAGGGGGCCTTAACCAAGAGACCCAGTACTTC.

This chain connects TRBV11-3 to TRBJ2-5; D gene ambiguous. Trimming cost V 1 base and J 1 base, with 7 bases left between them. The CDR3 runs to 14 residues. Germline V gives CDR1 SGHNT, CDR2 YENEEA. The CDR3 protein is CASSLGRSQETQYF. As DNA, the CDR3 is TGTGCCAGCAGCTTAGGGCGGAGCCAAGAGACCCAGTACTTC.

The genes are TRBV6-5 and TRBJ2-7; 7 bases align to TRBD1. There are 15 residues in the CDR3. Trimming cost V 7 bases and J 0 bases; bases outside gene matches: 9. CDR1 is MNHEY and CDR2 is SVGAGI in the germline V gene. CDR3 amino acids: CASTGTVESSYEQYF. CDR3 bases: TGTGCCAGCACAGGGACAGTAGAGAGCTCCTACGAGCAGTACTTC.

This chain connects TRBV5-4 to TRBJ2-2, with 8 bases lining up with TRBD2. V lost 0 bases, J lost 8 bases, and 12 bases stayed unmatched. The CDR3 is 17 residues long. Germline loops: CDR1 SGHNT, CDR2 YYREEE (reference sequence). This CDR3 reads CASSLDVWLAGKGELFF. CDR3 bases: TGTGCCAGCAGCTTGGACGTCTGGCTAGCGGGTAAAGGGGAGCTGTTTTTT.

This chain connects TRBV28 to TRBJ1-5; D is possibly TRBD1 (5 bases). This CDR3 comprises 15 residues. Germline-derived CDR1 and CDR2 are MDHEN and SYDVKM. With 1 base removed from V and 6 bases from J, the gap between germline ends came to 13 bases. The CDR3 DNA follows: TGTGCCAGCAGTTTATTGGGGGGAGATAGTCAGCCCCAGCATTTT. Protein product: CASSLLGGDSQPQHF.

The chain carries TRBV11-3 and TRBJ2-5; 8 bases fit TRBD2. The germline gives CDR1 SGHNT, CDR2 YENEEA. V shed 2 bases and J 5 bases; nucleotides not matched to a gene: 4. This CDR3 spans 14 amino acids. CDR3 sequence: CASSLTTSGETQYF. Written as DNA, the CDR3 is TGTGCCAGCAGCTTAACCACTAGCGGTGAGACCCAGTACTTC.

This clone was detected a few times. This chain connects TRBV2 to TRBJ1-6; 12 bases agree with TRBD1. CDR3 size: 18 residues. Germline assignment: CDR1 SNHLY and CDR2 FYNNEI. The V and J ends lost 3 bases and 7 bases, in that order; junction bases with no gene match: 10. The CDR3 DNA follows: TGTGCCAGCAGTGATCCCCGGGGACAGGGGGCGGTAAATTCACCCCTCCACTTT. Protein product: CASSDPRGQGAVNSPLHF.